This TCR beta chain was observed in a study of T cell responses to AZD1222 COVID-19 vaccine. Study-level points and caveats: It should be noted that donors were predominantly white British and more often female, and clonal diversity was possibly underestimated. Spike-spanning, vaccine-associated CD4 TCRs were dominant at 160-218 and 743-854. The repertoires were collected only after the peak T cell response.

In the case of this clone: The antigen remains undetermined.

V was pared by 3 bases and J by 4 bases, with 12 bases between. The germline V gene has CDR1 SEHNR and CDR2 FQNEAQ (reference sequence). The CDR3 length is 14 residues. Data came from immunoSEQ multiplex PCR; TCRdb stores just in-frame clones and leaves some out. Found here are 64,000 or so clones, 65% to 85% of them singletons; the top ten hold approximately 7%. The V gene is TRBV7-9, the J gene TRBJ1-1; D might be TRBD1 (6 bases). The sample in question was peripheral blood, obtained on day 0 of AZD1222 vaccination. The clonotype originates from an adult in good health. The CDR3 is CASSFTGSSTEAFF. The CDR3 DNA is TGTGCCAGCAGCTTCACAGGGTCGAGCACTGAAGCTTTCTTT.